Each of the 15 T cell receptor beta chains below was sequenced from the same sample in a study of cytomegalovirus exposure and HLA in healthy donors. The PCR ran on 60 Vbeta and 13 Jbeta primers. Clones were sequenced by immunoSEQ multiplex PCR, and TCRdb holds only the in-frame ones, with some missing. The data hold 100,000 to 150,000 clones, with around 85% observed a single time. Sequencing was performed on PBMCs. All receptors derive from a man younger than 35 in good health and CMV-seropositive.

This clone was observed once. The rearrangement uses TRBV5-1 and TRBJ2-1, with 8 bases fitting TRBD1. The germline gives CDR1 SGHRS, CDR2 YFSETQ. J gave up 4 bases and V 0 bases, and 0 bases lay outside the gene matches. The CDR3 runs to 14 residues. CDR3 coding DNA: TGCGCCAGCAGCTTGGGGACAGGGTACAATGAGCAGTTCTTC. Residues: CASSLGTGYNEQFF. The whole variable domain, filled in from reference TRBV5-1 and TRBJ2-1, reads KAGVTQTPRYLIKTRGQQVTLSCSPISGHRSVSWYQQTPGQGLQFLFEYFSETQRNKGNFPGRFSGRQFSNSRSEMNVSTLELGDSALYLCASSLGTGYNEQFFGPGTRLTVL.

This chain uses TRBV6-1 with TRBJ2-5, with D maybe TRBD1 (6 bases). The germline CDR1 and CDR2 sequences are MNHNS and SASEGT. Trimming shortened V by 6 bases and J by 0 bases, and 14 bases separated the two germline ends. This CDR3 spans 15 amino acids. The CDR3 sequence is CASSRDRTYQETQYF. CDR3 bases: TGTGCCAGCAGCCGCGACAGGACGTACCAAGAGACCCAGTACTTC.

CDR3: CASSVTGASSYEQYF. In DNA, the CDR3 is TGTGCCAGCAGTGTGACAGGGGCCAGCTCCTACGAGCAGTACTTC. The chain links TRBV6-1 to TRBJ2-7; TRBD1 matches 8 bases. Germline lookup yields CDR1 MNHNS and CDR2 SASEGT. CDR3 size: 15 residues. Losses at the gene ends were 4 bases for V and 0 bases for J; bases not matched to a gene: 5.

The gene calls are TRBV4-1 and TRBJ2-7, with TRBD2 identical over 10 bases. The CDR3 loop spans 15 amino acids. V trimming: 1 base; J trimming: 2 bases; junction bases outside the gene matches: 2. Per the germline V gene, CDR1 is MGHRA and CDR2 is YSYEKL. This CDR3 reads CASSQGTSGTYEQYF. CDR3 in DNA: TGCGCCAGCAGCCAAGGGACTAGCGGTACCTACGAGCAGTACTTC.

On this clone itself: Germline is not matched at one junction end, which may reflect a read error. This chain uses TRBV6-1 with TRBJ2-1; TRBD2 might be the D (5 bases). The CDR3 totals 12 residues. In germline, CDR1 is MNHNS, CDR2 SASEGT. The CDR3 DNA is TGTGCCAGCAGTGAAGTTCCCACTAGTTGGGTCTTC. Its translation is CASSEVPTSWVF.

The chain uses TRBV6-1 and TRBJ1-1; maybe TRBD1 (6 bases). Germline-derived CDR1 and CDR2 are MNHNS and SASEGT. The CDR3 spans 13 residues. V lost 6 bases, J lost 4 bases, and 12 bases lay in between. The CDR3 here is CASREQGLTEAFF. The CDR3, as DNA: TGTGCCAGCAGGGAACAGGGTCTCACTGAAGCTTTCTTT.

This chain uses TRBV7-2 with TRBJ2-5; possible D gene TRBD1, 6 bases. Germline CDR1 is SGHTA and CDR2 is FQGNSA. The V end was cut by 2 bases, the J end by 4 bases, with 11 bases between. The CDR3 runs 14 residues. The CDR3 sequence: CASSLLGAGETQYF. In nucleotides, the CDR3 is TGTGCCAGCAGCTTATTGGGGGCTGGAGAGACCCAGTACTTC.

V is TRBV2 and J is TRBJ2-1; TRBD2 aligns across 9 bases. With V trimmed by 6 bases and J by 7 bases, 4 bases remained unmatched. The CDR3 sequence is 13 residues long. The V gene's germline CDR1 is SNHLY and CDR2 FYNNEI. CDR3 bases: TGTGCCAGCAGGGGACTAGCCGGGAATGAGCAGTTCTTC. This encodes CASRGLAGNEQFF.

The chain links TRBV5-8 to TRBJ1-2, with 8 bases aligning to TRBD1. From germline, CDR1 is SGHTS and CDR2 YDEGEE. V gave up 3 bases and J gave up 3 bases; unmatched junction bases: 1. CDR3 length equals 13 residues. The CDR3 here is CASSSGGDYGYTF. CDR3 nucleotides: TGTGCCAGCAGCTCAGGGGGCGACTATGGCTACACCTTC.

This chain connects TRBV2 to TRBJ2-7; 8 positions match TRBD1. J was trimmed by 0 bases and V by 6 bases; bases with no gene match: 4. Germline lookup yields CDR1 SNHLY and CDR2 FYNNEI. The CDR3 covers 14 residues. Written as DNA, the CDR3 is TGTGCCAGCAGCGACGGGACAGGCTCCTACGAGCAGTACTTC. Translation: CASSDGTGSYEQYF.

The chain joins TRBV6-5 to TRBJ2-1; a weak D match, TRBD2 (5 bases). The CDR3 runs 16 residues. Germline V lookup: CDR1 MNHEY, CDR2 SVGAGI. V was pared by 4 bases and J by 2 bases, with 15 bases between. CDR3 residues: CASSSDYNQAYNEQFF. DNA of the CDR3: TGTGCCAGCAGTTCAGACTACAACCAAGCCTACAATGAGCAGTTCTTC.

The chain combines TRBV27 with TRBJ1-1; D gene unclear. The CDR3 has 11 amino acids. Trimming removed 10 bases at V and 7 bases at J, with 13 bases between. Germline loops: CDR1 MNHEY, CDR2 SMNVEV (reference sequence). The CDR3 sequence: CATHGGFEAFF. CDR3 nucleotide sequence: TGTGCCACCCATGGAGGGTTTGAAGCTTTCTTT.

The genes are TRBV25-1 and TRBJ2-3; the match to TRBD2 covers 9 bases. This CDR3 is 16 amino acids long. The J segment lost 0 bases and the V segment lost 4 bases, leaving 5 bases of the junction unmatched. Germline loops: CDR1 MGHDK, CDR2 SYGVNS. CDR3 residues: CASSGGGAFSTDTQYF. DNA for the CDR3: TGTGCCAGCAGTGGCGGGGGGGCCTTTAGCACAGATACGCAGTATTTT.

The J gene is TRBJ1-2, the V gene TRBV2; D call uncertain. The CDR3 sequence is 14 residues long. Trimming took 7 bases from V and 6 from J, leaving 18 bases between them. Germline values: CDR1 SNHLY, CDR2 FYNNEI. CDR3 sequence reads: CASTPTGVTNGYTF. CDR3 sequence (DNA): TGTGCCAGCACCCCGACGGGAGTAACTAATGGCTACACCTTC.

V usage is TRBV5-1 and J usage is TRBJ2-7, with 8 bases identical to TRBD1. Germline V CDR1 and CDR2: SGHRS, YFSETQ. This CDR3 contains 15 residues. Losses at the gene ends were 4 bases for V and 4 bases for J; bases not matched to a gene: 10. The CDR3 reads CASSAETGAYYEQYF. The CDR3, as DNA: TGCGCCAGCAGCGCTGAGACAGGGGCTTATTACGAGCAGTACTTC.